Below, 10 T cell receptor beta chains from the same sample are listed, as sequenced in a study of identical twins. TCRdb passed the 5' RACE reads through MiXCR, listing each CDR3 protein once. The sample has around 670,000 distinct CDR3 sequences; approximately 6.1% are singletons. Sequenced: naive T cells sorted from blood. The source of these receptors is a man in his late teens or twenties in good health.

CDR3 amino acids: CASSLGVRDRGHFQPQHF. The CDR3 DNA is TGTGCCAGCAGCTTAGGAGTGAGGGACAGGGGGCATTTTCAGCCCCAGCATTTT. The V gene is TRBV7-8, the J gene TRBJ1-5; 12 nucleotides align to TRBD1. Germline loops: CDR1 SGHVS, CDR2 FQNEAQ. The CDR3 runs to 18 residues. V shed 1 base, J shed 6 bases, and the junction held 10 bases outside the gene matches.

There are many counts of this clonotype. This rearrangement joins TRBV5-1 to TRBJ1-1, with D perhaps matching TRBD1 (6 bases). The V gene lost 0 bases and the J gene lost 0 bases, with 12 bases spanning the gap. CDR3 length equals 16 residues. CDR1 is SGHRS and CDR2 is YFSETQ in the germline V gene. The CDR3 protein is CASSLEEGQLNTEAFF. DNA for the CDR3: TGCGCCAGCAGCTTGGAAGAAGGACAGTTGAACACTGAAGCTTTCTTT. Full variable domain (outside the CDR3, taken from reference TRBV5-1 and TRBJ1-1): KAGVTQTPRYLIKTRGQQVTLSCSPISGHRSVSWYQQTPGQGLQFLFEYFSETQRNKGNFPGRFSGRQFSNSRSEMNVSTLELGDSALYLCASSLEEGQLNTEAFFGQGTRLTVV.

V usage is TRBV2 and J usage is TRBJ2-1; no reliable D call. Germline CDR1 reads SNHLY; CDR2 reads FYNNEI. V gave up 8 bases and J gave up 8 bases, with 13 bases separating them. This CDR3 contains 12 residues. CDR3: CASRRINDEQFF. The CDR3 region has the DNA TGTGCCAGCCGACGGATTAACGATGAGCAGTTCTTC.

This clonotype was counted between two and nine times. This chain joins TRBV2 and TRBJ2-1; D may be TRBD1 (5 bases). The germline V gene has CDR1 SNHLY and CDR2 FYNNEI. The length of the CDR3 is 14 residues. V dropped 7 bases and J dropped 8 bases, with 18 bases sitting between them. CDR3 sequence (DNA): TGTGCCAGCACCGACGCTTGGGGCATGGATGAGCAGTTCTTC. It encodes CASTDAWGMDEQFF.

V gene TRBV5-5 combines with J gene TRBJ2-4; 10 bases are shared with TRBD1. The CDR3 loop spans 18 amino acids. With 4 bases clipped from V and 1 base from J, the junction kept 11 bases outside the gene matches. CDR1 is SGHKS and CDR2 is YYEKEE in the germline V gene (reference sequence). CDR3 loop: CASSGTGVPSSAKNIQYF. The CDR3 bases are TGTGCCAGCAGCGGGACAGGGGTCCCGTCCTCGGCCAAAAACATTCAGTACTTC.

Comment on this clonotype: A clone one base away is much larger, so this may be a read error. Likely a read error: the CDR3 ends without its conserved phenylalanine or tryptophan. V gene TRBV20-1 combines with J gene TRBJ2-1; D is possibly TRBD2 (5 bases). The CDR3 has 18 residues. The V end was cut by 0 bases, the J end by 4 bases, with 22 bases between. CDR1 is DFQATT and CDR2 is SNEGSKA in the germline V gene (reference sequence). The CDR3 here is CSARDGSRVGGRYNEQFY. In DNA, the CDR3 is TGCAGTGCTAGAGATGGGAGCCGGGTTGGCGGGCGTTACAATGAGCAGTTCTAC.

The chain uses TRBV9 and TRBJ2-7; D is unclear. CDR1 SGDLS and CDR2 YYNGEE come from the germline V gene. The CDR3 is 15 residues long. The V end lost 0 bases, the J end lost 2 bases, and 12 bases lay between the germline ends. CDR3 bases: TGTGCCAGCAGCGTAGCCCACGGGCCCACCTACGAGCAGTACTTC. Translating gives CASSVAHGPTYEQYF.

Only a few counts were recorded for this clonotype. This rearrangement joins TRBV20-1 to TRBJ2-4, with a possible D match to TRBD2 (6 bases). Trimming took off 0 bases at V and 0 bases at J, with 9 bases between the two ends. Germline V gene lookup returns CDR1 DFQATT and CDR2 SNEGSKA (reference sequence). CDR3 length: 15 amino acids. CDR3 coding DNA: TGCAGTGCTAGAGAACAGGAGGGAGCCAAAAACATTCAGTACTTC. This codes for CSAREQEGAKNIQYF.

This clonotype was picked up many times. J is TRBJ2-5 and V is TRBV12-3 or TRBV12-4; D call uncertain. The CDR3 length is 15 residues. Trimming took 4 bases from V and 4 from J, leaving 16 bases between them. The CDR3 is CASSSRKGPPETQYF. CDR3 DNA: TGTGCCAGCAGTTCCCGCAAAGGACCTCCAGAGACCCAGTACTTC.

In this sample, this clonotype turned up a few times. The chain couples TRBV19 to TRBJ1-3; 8 bases match TRBD1. This CDR3 contains 16 residues. V lost 1 base to trimming and J lost 2 bases; unmatched junction nucleotides: 4. In germline, CDR1 is LNHDA, CDR2 SQIVND (reference sequence). The DNA for the CDR3 is TGTGCCAGTAGTATAGTCGGGACAGGTACTGGAAACACCATATATTTT. Translation gives CASSIVGTGTGNTIYF. The whole variable domain, filled in from reference TRBV19 and TRBJ1-3, reads DGGITQSPKYLFRKEGQNVTLSCEQNLNHDAMYWYRQDPGQGLRLIYYSQIVNDFQKGDIAEGYSVSREKKESFPLTVTSAQKNPTAFYLCASSIVGTGTGNTIYFGEGSWLTVV.